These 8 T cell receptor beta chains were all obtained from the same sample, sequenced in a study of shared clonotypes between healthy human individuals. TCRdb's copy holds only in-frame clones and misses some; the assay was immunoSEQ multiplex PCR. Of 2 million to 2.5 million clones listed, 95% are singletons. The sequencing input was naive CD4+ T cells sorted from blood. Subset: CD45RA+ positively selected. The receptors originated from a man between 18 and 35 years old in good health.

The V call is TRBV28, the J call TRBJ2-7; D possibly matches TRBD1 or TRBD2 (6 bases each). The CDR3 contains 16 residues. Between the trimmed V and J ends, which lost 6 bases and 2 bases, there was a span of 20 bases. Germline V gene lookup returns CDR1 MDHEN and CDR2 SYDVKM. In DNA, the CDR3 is TGTGCCAGCAGCCTCTTGTCCCGGGGGCCACCCTACGAGCAGTACTTC. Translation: CASSLLSRGPPYEQYF.

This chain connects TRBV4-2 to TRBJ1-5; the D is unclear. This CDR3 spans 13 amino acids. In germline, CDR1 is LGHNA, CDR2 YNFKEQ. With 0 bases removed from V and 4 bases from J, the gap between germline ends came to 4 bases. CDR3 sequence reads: CASSQELNQPQHF. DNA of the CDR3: TGTGCCAGCAGCCAAGAGCTTAATCAGCCCCAGCATTTT.

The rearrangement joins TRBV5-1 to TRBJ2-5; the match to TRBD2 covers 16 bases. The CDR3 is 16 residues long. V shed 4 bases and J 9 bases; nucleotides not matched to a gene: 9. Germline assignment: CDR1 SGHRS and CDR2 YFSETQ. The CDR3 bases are TGCGCCAGCAGCGGCGGGACTAGCGGGGGGGTGGACCCCCAGTACTTC. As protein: CASSGGTSGGVDPQYF.

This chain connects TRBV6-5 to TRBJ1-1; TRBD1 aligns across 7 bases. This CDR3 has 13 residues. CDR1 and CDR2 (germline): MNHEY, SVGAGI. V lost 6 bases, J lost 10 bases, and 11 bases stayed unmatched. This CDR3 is CASRRTGVLLAFF. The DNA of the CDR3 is TGTGCCAGCAGACGAACAGGGGTCCTCCTAGCTTTCTTT.

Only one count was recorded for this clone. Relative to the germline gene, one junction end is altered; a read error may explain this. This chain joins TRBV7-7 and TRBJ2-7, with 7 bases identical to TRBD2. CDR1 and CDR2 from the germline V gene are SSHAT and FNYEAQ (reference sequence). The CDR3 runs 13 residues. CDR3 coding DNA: TGTGCTAGCAGCTTAACCCCCCTTAGCGGGCCGTACTTC. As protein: CASSLTPLSGPYF.

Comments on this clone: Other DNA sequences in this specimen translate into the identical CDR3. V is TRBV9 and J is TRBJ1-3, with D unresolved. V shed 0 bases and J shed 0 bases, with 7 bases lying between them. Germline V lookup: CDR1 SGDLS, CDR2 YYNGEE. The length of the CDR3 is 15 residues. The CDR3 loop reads CASSVAASSGNTIYF. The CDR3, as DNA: TGTGCCAGCAGCGTAGCAGCATCCTCTGGAAACACCATATATTTT.

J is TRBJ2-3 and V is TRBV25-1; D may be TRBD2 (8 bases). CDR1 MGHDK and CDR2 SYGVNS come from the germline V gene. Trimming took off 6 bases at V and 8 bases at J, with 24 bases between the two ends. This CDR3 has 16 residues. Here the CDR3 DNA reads TGTGCCAGCAGCCGGGGGGGCCAGGGGGTTGGAGTTACGCAGTATTTT. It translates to CASSRGGQGVGVTQYF.

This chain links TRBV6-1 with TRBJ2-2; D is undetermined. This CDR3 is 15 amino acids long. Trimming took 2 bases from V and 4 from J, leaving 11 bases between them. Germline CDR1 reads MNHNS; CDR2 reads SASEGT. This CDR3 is CASSEFAAVTGELFF. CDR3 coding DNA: TGTGCCAGCAGTGAATTTGCCGCAGTCACCGGGGAGCTGTTTTTT.